This passage covers 29 T cell receptor beta chains from one sample sequenced in a study of cytomegalovirus exposure and HLA in healthy donors. The PCR had 60 Vbeta and 13 Jbeta primers. Some clones are missing from TCRdb's copy, which holds only in-frame ones; the method was immunoSEQ multiplex PCR. The repertoire has 100,000 to 150,000 clones, around three quarters of them found once; the top ten carry around 1.8%. Input material: PBMCs. These receptors all stem from a woman aged 45-65 years in good health and CMV-seronegative.

V usage is TRBV14 and J usage is TRBJ1-5, with a weak D call TRBD1 (6 bases). Germline lookup yields CDR1 SGHDN and CDR2 FVKESK. Trimming took off 8 bases at V and 0 bases at J, with 14 bases between the two ends. The CDR3 has 15 residues. CDR3 nucleotide sequence: TGTGCCAGCGCCGACAGGAAATATAGCAATCAGCCCCAGCATTTT. This sequence encodes CASADRKYSNQPQHF.

The gene calls are TRBV11-2 and TRBJ2-1, with a possible D match to TRBD1 (5 bases). The CDR3 length is 12 residues. Deletions cut 6 bases from V and 6 bases from J, with 9 bases between. Germline CDR1 is SGHAT and CDR2 is FQNNGV. CDR3 bases: TGTGCCAGCAGAGTAGGGGCCAATGAGCAGTTCTTC. Encoded protein: CASRVGANEQFF.

The chain recombines TRBV5-1 with TRBJ2-3; 9 bases are a match to TRBD2. The CDR3 sequence is 16 residues long. V shed 4 bases, J shed 0 bases, and the junction held 6 bases outside the gene matches. Germline V lookup: CDR1 SGHRS, CDR2 YFSETQ. CDR3 residues: CASSPRLAASTDTQYF. The CDR3, as DNA: TGCGCCAGCAGCCCACGACTAGCGGCTAGCACAGATACGCAGTATTTT.

The V and J genes are TRBV30 and TRBJ1-3; TRBD1 matches at 8 bases. There are 17 residues in the CDR3. CDR1 is GTSNPN, CDR2 SVGIG, per germline (reference sequence). V gave up 0 bases and J gave up 9 bases; unmatched junction bases: 16. The CDR3 loop reads CAWSVLSGAGGFGTIYF. CDR3 sequence (DNA): TGTGCCTGGAGTGTTCTCTCGGGGGCAGGGGGCTTCGGCACCATATATTTT.

This clone has just a few counts. One end of the junction varies from germline; a read error may be responsible. This rearrangement joins TRBV30 to TRBJ1-2, with D tentatively TRBD1 (5 bases). The CDR3 length is 14 residues. Per the germline V gene, CDR1 is GTSNPN and CDR2 is SVGIG (reference sequence). The CDR3 loop reads CAWSRGQANYGYPF. CDR3 bases: TGTGCCTGGAGTAGGGGTCAGGCCAACTATGGCTACCCCTTC. Looking up the rest from reference TRBV30 and TRBJ1-2 gives the full variable domain: SQTIHQWPATLVQPVGSPLSLECTVEGTSNPNLYWYRQAAGRGLQLLFYSVGIGQISSEVPQNLSASRPQDRQFILSSKKLLLSDSGFYLCAWSRGQANYGYPFGSGTRLTVV.

This clone appeared once. The chain has TRBV27 and TRBJ1-3, with 7 bases matching TRBD1. The CDR3 covers 15 residues. Germline CDR1 is MNHEY and CDR2 is SMNVEV (reference sequence). V gave up 2 bases and J gave up 3 bases; unmatched junction bases: 4. The CDR3 nucleotides are TGTGCCAGCAGTTTAGGAGGGGGCAGTGGAAACACCATATATTTT. This translates into CASSLGGGSGNTIYF.

The genes are TRBV7-2 and TRBJ2-3; 10 bases match TRBD2. With 5 bases clipped from V and 6 bases from J, the junction kept 8 bases outside the gene matches. This CDR3 has 15 amino acids. Germline values: CDR1 SGHTA, CDR2 FQGNSA. The CDR3 here is CASSVSGRAGDTQYF. As DNA, the CDR3 is TGTGCCAGCAGCGTGAGCGGGAGGGCCGGCGATACGCAGTATTTT.

On this clone: Relative to the germline gene, one junction end is altered; a read error may explain this. The V gene is TRBV30, the J gene TRBJ1-2; D not certain. This CDR3 is built from 13 residues. Germline CDR1 reads GTSNPN; CDR2 reads SVGIG (reference sequence). The CDR3: CAWRHGSNYGYPF. As DNA, the CDR3 is TGTGCCTGGAGGCACGGATCTAACTATGGCTACCCCTTC.

This clone was recorded only once. V gene TRBV11-2 combines with J gene TRBJ2-7, with 8 bases fitting TRBD2. V lost 2 bases, J lost 5 bases, and 11 bases stayed unmatched. This CDR3 region has 16 residues. The germline V gene has CDR1 SGHAT and CDR2 FQNNGV. In DNA, the CDR3 is TGTGCCAGCAGCTTAAGAGGCGGGAGGAGTCTTGACGAGCAGTACTTC. Protein product: CASSLRGGRSLDEQYF.

This clone has only a few counts. The chain joins TRBV4-3 to TRBJ2-1; 8 bases fit TRBD1. V trimming: 3 bases; J trimming: 8 bases; junction bases outside the gene matches: 9. Germline CDR1 is LGHNA and CDR2 is YSLEER. The CDR3 is made up of 15 amino acids. This CDR3 is CASSQTGAPGDEQFF. CDR3 nucleotides: TGCGCCAGCAGCCAGACAGGGGCCCCGGGTGATGAGCAGTTCTTC.

The V and J genes are TRBV7-9 and TRBJ2-1; TRBD2 matches 7 bases. The ends lost 5 bases at V and 1 base at J; junction bases unmatched: 11. The CDR3 runs to 17 residues. In germline, CDR1 is SEHNR, CDR2 FQNEAQ (reference sequence). The CDR3 is CASSRTAGDPSYNEQFF. The CDR3 nucleotides read TGTGCCAGCAGCCGTACGGCGGGAGATCCGTCCTACAATGAGCAGTTCTTC.

This sequence joins TRBV27 and TRBJ2-5; 8 bases are shared with TRBD2. The J segment lost 7 bases and the V segment lost 2 bases, leaving 6 bases of the junction unmatched. CDR1 and CDR2 from the germline V gene are MNHEY and SMNVEV (reference sequence). CDR3 length: 14 amino acids. CDR3 sequence: CASSLAGGTGTQYF. The CDR3 DNA follows: TGTGCCAGCAGTTTAGCGGGAGGTACAGGGACCCAGTACTTC.

This clone has just one count. The CDR3 region is CASSEDPGQANYGYTF. The CDR3 bases are TGTGCCAGCAGTGAAGATCCGGGACAAGCTAACTATGGCTACACCTTC. The chain joins TRBV25-1 to TRBJ1-2, with D maybe TRBD1 (6 bases). Deletions cut 2 bases from V and 0 bases from J, with 13 bases between. Germline V gene lookup returns CDR1 MGHDK and CDR2 SYGVNS. This CDR3 region has 16 residues.

This clone was recorded only once. The chain has TRBV5-1 and TRBJ2-1; D is perhaps TRBD1 (5 bases). Trimming left V 0 bases short and J 8 bases short, with 6 bases between. CDR3 length: 12 amino acids. In germline, CDR1 is SGHRS, CDR2 YFSETQ. CDR3 region: CASSLAGHEQFF. Written as DNA, the CDR3 is TGCGCCAGCAGCTTGGCAGGGCATGAGCAGTTCTTC.

This clone was detected a few times. J is TRBJ1-1 and V is TRBV5-8; a weak D match, TRBD1 (5 bases). The CDR3 runs 13 residues. Germline V gene data show CDR1 as SGHTS and CDR2 as YDEGEE. The V end was cut by 3 bases, the J end by 4 bases, with 10 bases between. The DNA of the CDR3 is TGTGCCAGCAGCTCGATGGGGCGCACTGAAGCTTTCTTT. Its translation: CASSSMGRTEAFF. The entire variable domain, with the rest obtained from reference TRBV5-8 and TRBJ1-1, is as follows: EAGVTQSPTHLIKTRGQQATLRCSPISGHTSVYWYQQALGLGLQFLLWYDEGEERNRGNFPPRFSGRQFPNYSSELNVNALELEDSALYLCASSSMGRTEAFFGQGTRLTVV.

This clone came up once. The chain employs TRBV2 and TRBJ1-3, with a weak D call TRBD1 (6 bases). CDR1 and CDR2 from the germline V gene are SNHLY and FYNNEI. CDR3 length equals 15 residues. V was trimmed by 10 bases and J by 0 bases, leaving 16 bases between them. The CDR3 spells CATHPRTDSGNTIYF. CDR3 DNA sequence: TGTGCCACCCACCCCCGGACAGACTCTGGAAACACCATATATTTT.

The chain uses TRBV6-4 and TRBJ2-2, with D possibly matching TRBD1 (6 bases). This CDR3 contains 15 residues. V was trimmed by 5 bases and J by 3 bases, leaving 13 bases between them. Germline assignment: CDR1 MRHNA and CDR2 SNTAGT. The CDR3 DNA reads TGTGCCAGCAGTCCGGGACAAGGGGACACCGGGGAGCTGTTTTTT. Encoded protein: CASSPGQGDTGELFF.

This clone turned up a few times. CDR3 DNA sequence: TGTGCCAGCAGCGTAACACAGGGGATCGGAGAGACCCAGTACTTC. The encoded protein is CASSVTQGIGETQYF. This rearrangement joins TRBV5-5 to TRBJ2-5, with 7 bases aligning to TRBD1. Trimming at V came to 4 bases and at J to 4 bases, leaving 10 bases not matched to a gene. CDR3 length: 15 amino acids. CDR1 is SGHKS and CDR2 is YYEKEE in the germline V gene (reference sequence).

The V call is TRBV18, the J call TRBJ1-2; TRBD1 agrees at 8 bases. The length of the CDR3 is 17 residues. V dropped 1 base and J dropped 5; count of bases not matched to a gene: 12. The germline gives CDR1 KGHSH, CDR2 LQKENI. CDR3 in amino acids: CASSPLGQGPHGYGYTF. DNA of the CDR3: TGTGCCAGCTCACCACTTGGACAGGGCCCCCATGGATATGGCTACACCTTC.

The chain carries TRBV30 and TRBJ2-1, with D unresolved. V lost 2 bases and J lost 3, with 11 bases in between. The CDR3 sequence is 14 residues long. Germline values: CDR1 GTSNPN, CDR2 SVGIG (reference sequence). This CDR3 is CAWSRPPGYNEQFF. CDR3 DNA: TGTGCCTGGAGTCGCCCACCGGGCTACAATGAGCAGTTCTTC.

V and J are TRBV9 and TRBJ2-3, with no clear D. Germline V gene lookup returns CDR1 SGDLS and CDR2 YYNGEE. V lost 0 bases, J lost 5 bases, and 4 bases lay in between. The CDR3 runs to 12 residues. CDR3 sequence: CASSVGGDTQYF. The CDR3 DNA is TGTGCCAGCAGCGTAGGCGGAGATACGCAGTATTTT.

The V gene is TRBV7-8, the J gene TRBJ1-2; tentatively, D is TRBD1 (6 bases). Trimming removed 0 bases at V and 5 bases at J, with 16 bases between. There are 16 residues in the CDR3. Germline V gene sequence: CDR1 SGHVS, CDR2 FQNEAQ. The CDR3 loop reads CASSLAPTGQGYGYTF. The CDR3 nucleotides are TGTGCCAGCAGCTTAGCACCGACAGGCCAGGGGTATGGCTACACCTTC.

The rearrangement links TRBV6-6 to TRBJ1-1; 9 nucleotides line up with TRBD1. The CDR3 is 15 residues long. J gave up 4 bases and V 8 bases, and 11 bases lay outside the gene matches. The germline CDR1 and CDR2 sequences are MNHNY and SVGAGI (reference sequence). CDR3: CASVGQGIGGTEAFF. Written as DNA, the CDR3 is TGTGCCAGCGTAGGACAGGGGATTGGGGGCACTGAAGCTTTCTTT.

CDR3 sequence: CASSLRSYNEQFF. The CDR3 bases are TGTGCCAGCAGCCTACGGAGCTACAATGAGCAGTTCTTC. This chain uses TRBV7-6 with TRBJ2-1; no clear D gene. The ends were cut back, 5 bases at V and 3 bases at J, with 8 bases in the middle. CDR3 size: 13 residues. In germline, CDR1 is SGHVS, CDR2 FNYEAQ.

The chain is built from TRBV7-2 and TRBJ2-1; a possible D gene is TRBD2 (6 bases). In germline, CDR1 is SGHTA, CDR2 FQGNSA. The CDR3 is 15 residues long. The V end was cut by 5 bases, the J end by 0 bases, with 11 bases between. The CDR3 spells CASSPSGSSYNEQFF. Here the CDR3 DNA reads TGTGCCAGCAGCCCAAGCGGGTCCTCCTACAATGAGCAGTTCTTC.

The gene calls are TRBV5-1 and TRBJ2-5; unclear D gene. Per germline, CDR1 SGHRS and CDR2 YFSETQ. This CDR3 region has 14 residues. Trimming removed 0 bases at V and 5 bases at J, with 11 bases between. This CDR3 is CASSLAERRETQYF. The DNA of the CDR3 is TGCGCCAGCAGCTTGGCGGAGAGGCGGGAGACCCAGTACTTC.

The rearrangement uses TRBV4-3 and TRBJ2-1; the D gene is possibly TRBD2 (5 bases). Germline values: CDR1 LGHNA, CDR2 YSLEER. The V end lost 0 bases, the J end lost 4 bases, and 10 bases lay between the germline ends. The CDR3 spans 15 residues. The CDR3 reads CASSQDRRGYNEQFF. In nucleotides, the CDR3 is TGCGCCAGCAGCCAAGATCGTCGGGGTTACAATGAGCAGTTCTTC.

J is TRBJ2-2 and V is TRBV19, with a possible D match to TRBD1 (6 bases). From germline, CDR1 is LNHDA and CDR2 SQIVND (reference sequence). This CDR3 has 11 amino acids. Between the trimmed V and J ends, which lost 10 bases and 5 bases, there was a span of 8 bases. CDR3 in amino acids: CATQGTGELFF. Here the CDR3 DNA reads TGTGCCACCCAGGGGACCGGGGAGCTGTTTTTT.

The chain employs TRBV2 and TRBJ1-4; D remains unclear. V was cut by 2 bases and J by 0 bases, with 10 bases left in between. This CDR3 is 16 amino acids long. CDR1 is SNHLY, CDR2 FYNNEI, per germline. DNA of the CDR3: TGTGCCAGCAGTGAAATCGGGTCTCCAACTAATGAAAAACTGTTTTTT. Its protein product is CASSEIGSPTNEKLFF.